The clone carrying this T cell receptor beta chain was found once. The target antigen is unknown. The V gene's germline CDR1 is SGHRS and CDR2 YFSETQ. The CDR3 spans 15 residues. Deletions cut 0 bases from V and 2 bases from J, with 10 bases between. Each cell subset's genomic DNA was divided evenly among several immunoSEQ plates. Here immunoSEQ multiplex PCR was the method, and the copy in TCRdb shows in-frame clones only, minus some. The sample has roughly 1,100,000 clones; around four fifths are singletons. These data are taken from a study of shared clonotypes between healthy human individuals. Study-level points and caveats: Sample collection involved blood only; tissue repertoires are likely different. Memory subsets generally showed lower estimated richness than naive subsets.

This chain links TRBV5-1 with TRBJ2-3; D remains ambiguous. This receptor was taken from a man aged 18 to 29 in good health. Sequencing was performed on memory CD4+ T cells sorted from blood. Subset denoted: CD45RA-negative fraction. CDR3 sequence (DNA): TGCGCCAGCAGCTTGGTCGCCTCGAACACAGATACGCAGTATTTT. Its translation is CASSLVASNTDTQYF.